These 18 T cell receptor beta chains share one sample of origin, sequenced in a study of lymphopenia after photon versus proton radiotherapy. The assay was immunoSEQ multiplex PCR, and TCRdb's table has in-frame clones only and misses some. The sample shows around 160,000 clones, less than 90% of them seen only once. The material was peripheral blood, obtained from a patient treated with photon-based radiotherapy. Receptors were obtained from a man aged 50-60 years with gastric cancer.

The chain recombines TRBV5-5 with TRBJ2-7; possible D gene TRBD1, 5 bases. Germline CDR1 and CDR2: SGHKS and YYEKEE (reference sequence). Trimming took off 3 bases at V and 5 bases at J, with 15 bases between the two ends. CDR3 size: 14 residues. The CDR3 region has the DNA TGTGCCAGCAGCTATCCCTCTGCAGGGAACGAGCAGTACTTC. It is translated as CASSYPSAGNEQYF.

This clone has only one observation. The chain combines TRBV28 with TRBJ1-2; the D gene is possibly TRBD1 (5 bases). This CDR3 is 15 amino acids long. Looked up from germline, CDR1 is MDHEN and CDR2 is SYDVKM. V was pared by 5 bases and J by 6 bases, with 19 bases between. The CDR3 reads CASSTGHRPMDGYTF. The CDR3 nucleotides are TGTGCCAGCAGTACCGGACATCGACCCATGGATGGCTACACCTTC.

The count of this clone is one. The rearrangement uses TRBV7-8 and TRBJ1-1, with D unclear. In germline, CDR1 is SGHVS, CDR2 FQNEAQ. This CDR3 has 15 residues. Trimming removed 1 base from V and 2 bases from J, with 11 bases in between. The CDR3 coding sequence is TGTGCCAGCAGCTTAGACGTGGGTGGAAACACTGAAGCTTTCTTT. Translation gives CASSLDVGGNTEAFF.

The chain links TRBV19 to TRBJ2-1, with 8 bases lining up with TRBD2. CDR1 and CDR2 (germline): LNHDA, SQIVND (reference sequence). J gave up 6 bases and V 4 bases, and 14 bases lay outside the gene matches. The CDR3 loop spans 17 amino acids. CDR3 amino acids: CASSNAREAQRANEQFF. The CDR3 region has the DNA TGTGCCAGTAGTAATGCGCGGGAGGCCCAAAGGGCCAATGAGCAGTTCTTC.

This chain links TRBV7-2 with TRBJ2-7; D gene uncertain. Trimming shortened V by 1 base and J by 5 bases, and 9 bases separated the two germline ends. There are 13 residues in the CDR3. Germline V gene data show CDR1 as SGHTA and CDR2 as FQGNSA. The CDR3 reads CASSLGWYDEQYF. The CDR3 coding sequence is TGTGCCAGCAGCTTAGGGTGGTATGACGAGCAGTACTTC.

This clone was recorded a few times. CDR3 nucleotide sequence: TGTGCCAGCAGTGAAGGGACAGGTTCCTACGAGCAGTACTTC. Encoded protein: CASSEGTGSYEQYF. The gene calls are TRBV2 and TRBJ2-7; 7 nucleotides match TRBD1. J lost 1 base, V lost 1 base, and 1 base had no gene match. Per the germline V gene, CDR1 is SNHLY and CDR2 is FYNNEI. The CDR3 is 14 residues long.

The V call is TRBV11-3, the J call TRBJ2-1, with 11 nucleotides matching TRBD1. CDR1 and CDR2 (germline): SGHNT, YENEEA. This CDR3 is built from 15 residues. The V segment lost 4 bases and the J segment 6 bases; nucleotides outside the gene matches: 5. This CDR3 is CASSSPGTGGNEQFF. CDR3 coding DNA: TGTGCCAGCAGCTCGCCCGGGACAGGGGGCAATGAGCAGTTCTTC.

The rearrangement links TRBV29-1 to TRBJ2-1; 7 positions match TRBD2. V lost 7 bases and J lost 0; bases outside the gene matches: 6. Germline CDR1 is SQVTM and CDR2 is ANQGSEA. CDR3 length equals 14 residues. The DNA for the CDR3 is TGCAGCGGGGCCGGGACTAACTCCTACAATGAGCAGTTCTTC. Its protein product is CSGAGTNSYNEQFF.

This chain uses TRBV18 with TRBJ2-2, with a weak D call TRBD1 (5 bases). Germline lookup yields CDR1 KGHSH and CDR2 LQKENI. V was clipped by 5 bases and J by 3 bases, with 7 bases between them. CDR3 length: 13 amino acids. CDR3 coding DNA: TGTGCCAGCTCATCAGGGTACACCGGGGAGCTGTTTTTT. Translation gives CASSSGYTGELFF.

This rearrangement joins TRBV2 to TRBJ1-5; 7 nucleotides agree with TRBD1. Per the germline V gene, CDR1 is SNHLY and CDR2 is FYNNEI. The ends lost 6 bases at V and 3 bases at J; junction bases unmatched: 11. CDR3 length equals 16 residues. The CDR3 DNA reads TGTGCCAGCAGCGCTGGGACAGCTATATACAATCAGCCCCAGCATTTT. It codes for CASSAGTAIYNQPQHF.

The chain carries TRBV5-1 and TRBJ2-7, with 7 bases matching TRBD1. The germline CDR1 and CDR2 sequences are SGHRS and YFSETQ. The CDR3 runs to 16 residues. V shed 1 base and J 0 bases; nucleotides not matched to a gene: 7. DNA for the CDR3: TGCGCCAGCAGCTTGTCCGGGACAGCGTTCTCCTACGAGCAGTACTTC. Its translation: CASSLSGTAFSYEQYF.

The chain links TRBV7-9 to TRBJ2-3; D perhaps matches TRBD2 (6 bases). The V gene lost 8 bases and the J gene lost 6 bases, with 21 bases spanning the gap. Looked up from germline, CDR1 is SEHNR and CDR2 is FQNEAQ (reference sequence). The CDR3 has 15 amino acids. CDR3 amino acids: CASLGDSDGRDTQYF. The CDR3 bases are TGTGCCAGCCTAGGAGACTCCGATGGGAGGGATACGCAGTATTTT.

The sample holds one count of this clone. The chain combines TRBV18 with TRBJ1-1; possible D gene TRBD1, 6 bases. This CDR3 has 13 residues. Per the germline V gene, CDR1 is KGHSH and CDR2 is LQKENI. V lost 8 bases and J 4 bases, leaving 14 bases between the germline ends. For the CDR3, the DNA is TGTGCCAGCGGGGGAATACAGGGCACTGAAGCTTTCTTT. It is translated as CASGGIQGTEAFF.

The genes are TRBV14 and TRBJ1-2, with D uncertain. CDR3 length: 14 amino acids. V was trimmed by 0 bases and J by 5 bases, leaving 10 bases between them. CDR1 and CDR2 (germline): SGHDN, FVKESK. The CDR3 loop reads CASSQDLGVYGYTF. DNA of the CDR3: TGTGCCAGCAGCCAAGATTTGGGCGTTTATGGCTACACCTTC.

This chain links TRBV5-1 with TRBJ1-2; 9 bases line up with TRBD1. Germline loops: CDR1 SGHRS, CDR2 YFSETQ. J was trimmed by 5 bases and V by 7 bases; bases with no gene match: 6. The CDR3 sequence is 13 residues long. The chain's CDR3 is CASGRDRVYGYTF. The DNA for the CDR3 is TGCGCCAGCGGCCGGGACAGGGTTTATGGCTACACCTTC. The variable domain in full, with the rest retrieved from reference TRBV5-1 and TRBJ1-2, is KAGVTQTPRYLIKTRGQQVTLSCSPISGHRSVSWYQQTPGQGLQFLFEYFSETQRNKGNFPGRFSGRQFSNSRSEMNVSTLELGDSALYLCASGRDRVYGYTFGSGTRLTVV.

The V call is TRBV25-1, the J call TRBJ1-3; 7 bases map to TRBD1. This CDR3 is 13 amino acids long. V trimming: 6 bases; J trimming: 7 bases; junction bases outside the gene matches: 6. CDR1 is MGHDK, CDR2 SYGVNS, per germline. The CDR3 bases are TGTGCCAGCAGCGTTACAGGGGCGAACACCATATATTTT. Its protein product is CASSVTGANTIYF.

The genes are TRBV5-4 and TRBJ2-2; weak D call: TRBD1 (5 bases). Per germline, CDR1 SGHNT and CDR2 YYREEE (reference sequence). The CDR3 runs 14 residues. V lost 6 bases and J lost 5, with 14 bases in between. The chain's CDR3 is CASNLRGGTGELFF. The CDR3 DNA reads TGTGCCAGCAATCTAAGGGGCGGAACCGGGGAGCTGTTTTTT.

The V and J genes are TRBV10-3 and TRBJ1-1, with 8 bases matching TRBD1. Germline V gene data show CDR1 as ENHRY and CDR2 as SYGVKD. This CDR3 is built from 18 residues. The J segment lost 0 bases and the V segment lost 0 bases, leaving 9 bases of the junction unmatched. The CDR3 is CAISESMRQGRLNTEAFF. The CDR3 DNA sequence: TGTGCCATCAGTGAGTCTATGAGACAGGGGCGTTTGAACACTGAAGCTTTCTTT.